The 16 T cell receptor beta chains in this list originate from one sample, sequenced in a study of tumor-infiltrating lymphocytes in glioblastoma multiforme. TCRB libraries came from RNA via three nested multiplex PCR rounds. Each CDR3 protein gets one entry after TCRdb re-called the multiplex PCR reads with MiXCR. The data contain around 10,000 distinct CDR3 sequences, approximately 71% of them seen just once; the ten biggest clones take up over 30%. The sample was brain tumor tissue. The receptors stem from a male donor with glioblastoma.

The chain is built from TRBV5-5 and TRBJ2-5; 14 nucleotides agree with TRBD2. The CDR3 is made up of 16 amino acids. The germline V gene encodes CDR1 SGHKS and CDR2 YYEKEE (reference sequence). Trimming took 4 bases from V and 5 from J; bases not matched to a gene: 7. The CDR3 sequence is CASSQGLAGVLETQYF. CDR3 nucleotide sequence: TGTGCCAGCAGCCAGGGACTAGCGGGAGTTTTGGAGACCCAGTACTTC.

V usage is TRBV11-2 and J usage is TRBJ2-3; D gene unclear. Germline CDR1 SGHAT, CDR2 FQNNGV. CDR3 length: 12 residues. The germline V and J ends were trimmed by 2 bases and 3 bases, with 3 bases remaining between them. CDR3 protein: CASSLRTDTQYF. The CDR3 nucleotides read TGTGCCAGCAGCTTAAGGACAGATACGCAGTATTTT.

Turning to this clonotype: A read error may account for a junction end that differs from germline. This chain connects TRBV20-1 to TRBJ1-6; D gene uncertain. Germline lookup yields CDR1 DFQATT and CDR2 SNEGSKA (reference sequence). This CDR3 has 15 residues. Here the CDR3 reads CSARGWGSVNAPLHF. Here the CDR3 DNA reads TGCAGTGCTAGAGGGTGGGGTTCCGTTAATGCACCCCTCCACTTT.

This chain links TRBV29-1 with TRBJ2-7; 7 bases agree with TRBD1. After removal of 3 bases from V and 3 bases from J, the junction contained 5 bases not matched to a gene. This CDR3 is built from 13 residues. The V gene's germline CDR1 is SQVTM and CDR2 ANQGSEA. The CDR3 region has the DNA TGCAGCGTTGAGGGGACAGTGGGCTACGAGCAGTACTTC. Protein product: CSVEGTVGYEQYF.

The J gene is TRBJ2-5, the V gene TRBV6-6, with D tentatively TRBD1 or TRBD2 (7 bases each). Trimming cost V 6 bases and J 5 bases, with 19 bases left between them. This CDR3 comprises 15 residues. Germline loops: CDR1 MNHNY, CDR2 SVGAGI (reference sequence). The CDR3 DNA is TGTGCCAGCAGGTCCGCCAACAGGGGAGGGGAGACCCAGTACTTC. Residues: CASRSANRGGETQYF.

There are many counts of this clonotype. An end of the junction differs from the germline gene, which may be a read error. This rearrangement joins TRBV15 to TRBJ2-7; D call uncertain. Per the germline V gene, CDR1 is LNHNV and CDR2 is YYDKDF (reference sequence). The CDR3 loop spans 13 amino acids. The CDR3 sequence is CATSREGAYEQYF. The CDR3 nucleotides are TGTGCCACCAGCCGAGAAGGAGCATACGAGCAGTACTTC.

The chain combines TRBV12-3 or TRBV12-4 with TRBJ1-6, with unresolved D. This CDR3 has 13 amino acids. Trimming left V 6 bases short and J 10 bases short, with 13 bases between. The CDR3 protein is CASSPFRRSPLHF. The CDR3 region has the DNA TGTGCCAGCAGCCCCTTCAGGAGGTCACCCCTCCACTTT.

A word on this clonotype: One junction end disagrees with the germline gene, perhaps due to a read error. The chain couples TRBV11-2 to TRBJ2-3; D may be TRBD1 (6 bases). The CDR3 runs 14 residues. Germline CDR1 is SGHAT and CDR2 is FQNNGV. CDR3 in DNA: TGCGCCAGCAGCTTAGACAGGTCACCAGATACGCAGTATTTT. It is translated as CASSLDRSPDTQYF.

The V gene is TRBV11-2, the J gene TRBJ2-5, with D unclear. Germline CDR1 SGHAT, CDR2 FQNNGV. This CDR3 has 11 amino acids. Trimming removed 4 bases from V and 5 bases from J, with 5 bases in between. The CDR3 DNA follows: TGTGCCAGCAGCTCCACGGAGACCCAGTACTTC. Translated, it gives CASSSTETQYF.

V gene TRBV11-1 combines with J gene TRBJ2-7, with TRBD2 matching over 10 bases. In germline, CDR1 is SGHAT, CDR2 FQDESV (reference sequence). This CDR3 has 12 amino acids. V trimming: 9 bases; J trimming: 5 bases; junction bases outside the gene matches: 4. CDR3: CASSGGLDEQYF. The CDR3 nucleotides read TGTGCCAGTAGCGGGGGGCTCGACGAGCAGTACTTC.

On this clonotype itself: A clone one base away is much larger, so this may be a read error. The J gene is TRBJ2-7, the V gene TRBV18; the D call may be TRBD1 or TRBD2 (5 bases each). The CDR3 runs 15 residues. V was shortened by 3 bases and J by 5 bases, with 17 bases between the two germline ends. CDR1 is KGHSH, CDR2 LQKENI, per germline. As DNA, the CDR3 is TGTGCCAGCTCACCCCAGCATACCGGGGACCACGAGCAGTACTTC. Residues: CASSPQHTGDHEQYF.

In its sample, this clonotype is medium-sized (0.01 to 0.1%). The chain couples TRBV12-3 or TRBV12-4 to TRBJ1-2; D remains ambiguous. The CDR3 is made up of 12 amino acids. Trimming stripped 7 bases from V and 4 bases from J, with 10 bases between. The CDR3 reads CASTPVGYGYTF. DNA of the CDR3: TGTGCCAGCACCCCAGTGGGCTATGGCTACACCTTC.

In its sample, this clonotype was seen once. V usage is TRBV20-1 and J usage is TRBJ2-7; TRBD1 matches at 10 bases. The CDR3 spans 16 residues. V shed 5 bases and J 8 bases; nucleotides not matched to a gene: 18. From germline, CDR1 is DFQATT and CDR2 SNEGSKA (reference sequence). The CDR3 loop reads CSASDRGQGVWGKQYF. CDR3 in DNA: TGCAGTGCTTCTGACAGGGGGCAAGGCGTATGGGGTAAGCAGTACTTC.

There are many counts of this clonotype. J is TRBJ2-1 and V is TRBV30; a weak D match, TRBD2 (7 bases). Germline CDR1 GTSNPN, CDR2 SVGIG (reference sequence). V was clipped by 2 bases and J by 3 bases, with 11 bases between them. CDR3 length equals 14 residues. CDR3 sequence: CAWSWGGHYNEQFF. CDR3 coding DNA: TGTGCCTGGAGTTGGGGGGGGCACTACAATGAGCAGTTCTTC.

Points on this clonotype: The junction shows a germline mismatch at one end, possibly a read error. V is TRBV14 and J is TRBJ2-1; 9 positions agree with TRBD2. The CDR3 contains 16 residues. Germline V gene data show CDR1 as SGHDN and CDR2 as FVKESK. CDR3 in amino acids: CAGSLAGLASYNEQFF. CDR3 in DNA: TGTGCCGGCAGCCTAGCGGGACTAGCTTCCTACAATGAGCAGTTCTTC. Full variable domain (rest looked up from reference TRBV14 and TRBJ2-1): EAGVTQFPSHSVIEKGQTVTLRCDPISGHDNLYWYRRVMGKEIKFLLHFVKESKQDESGMPNNRFLAERTGGTYSTLKVQPAELEDSGVYFCAGSLAGLASYNEQFFGPGTRLTVL.

This clonotype was counted only a few times. The chain has TRBV20-1 and TRBJ2-1, with D hard to call. Between the trimmed V and J ends, which lost 3 bases and 10 bases, there was a span of 10 bases. The CDR3 sequence is 11 residues long. Looked up from germline, CDR1 is DFQATT and CDR2 is SNEGSKA (reference sequence). The CDR3 DNA reads TGCAGTGCTAGCTCACTTCAGGAGCAGTTCTTC. Amino acids: CSASSLQEQFF.